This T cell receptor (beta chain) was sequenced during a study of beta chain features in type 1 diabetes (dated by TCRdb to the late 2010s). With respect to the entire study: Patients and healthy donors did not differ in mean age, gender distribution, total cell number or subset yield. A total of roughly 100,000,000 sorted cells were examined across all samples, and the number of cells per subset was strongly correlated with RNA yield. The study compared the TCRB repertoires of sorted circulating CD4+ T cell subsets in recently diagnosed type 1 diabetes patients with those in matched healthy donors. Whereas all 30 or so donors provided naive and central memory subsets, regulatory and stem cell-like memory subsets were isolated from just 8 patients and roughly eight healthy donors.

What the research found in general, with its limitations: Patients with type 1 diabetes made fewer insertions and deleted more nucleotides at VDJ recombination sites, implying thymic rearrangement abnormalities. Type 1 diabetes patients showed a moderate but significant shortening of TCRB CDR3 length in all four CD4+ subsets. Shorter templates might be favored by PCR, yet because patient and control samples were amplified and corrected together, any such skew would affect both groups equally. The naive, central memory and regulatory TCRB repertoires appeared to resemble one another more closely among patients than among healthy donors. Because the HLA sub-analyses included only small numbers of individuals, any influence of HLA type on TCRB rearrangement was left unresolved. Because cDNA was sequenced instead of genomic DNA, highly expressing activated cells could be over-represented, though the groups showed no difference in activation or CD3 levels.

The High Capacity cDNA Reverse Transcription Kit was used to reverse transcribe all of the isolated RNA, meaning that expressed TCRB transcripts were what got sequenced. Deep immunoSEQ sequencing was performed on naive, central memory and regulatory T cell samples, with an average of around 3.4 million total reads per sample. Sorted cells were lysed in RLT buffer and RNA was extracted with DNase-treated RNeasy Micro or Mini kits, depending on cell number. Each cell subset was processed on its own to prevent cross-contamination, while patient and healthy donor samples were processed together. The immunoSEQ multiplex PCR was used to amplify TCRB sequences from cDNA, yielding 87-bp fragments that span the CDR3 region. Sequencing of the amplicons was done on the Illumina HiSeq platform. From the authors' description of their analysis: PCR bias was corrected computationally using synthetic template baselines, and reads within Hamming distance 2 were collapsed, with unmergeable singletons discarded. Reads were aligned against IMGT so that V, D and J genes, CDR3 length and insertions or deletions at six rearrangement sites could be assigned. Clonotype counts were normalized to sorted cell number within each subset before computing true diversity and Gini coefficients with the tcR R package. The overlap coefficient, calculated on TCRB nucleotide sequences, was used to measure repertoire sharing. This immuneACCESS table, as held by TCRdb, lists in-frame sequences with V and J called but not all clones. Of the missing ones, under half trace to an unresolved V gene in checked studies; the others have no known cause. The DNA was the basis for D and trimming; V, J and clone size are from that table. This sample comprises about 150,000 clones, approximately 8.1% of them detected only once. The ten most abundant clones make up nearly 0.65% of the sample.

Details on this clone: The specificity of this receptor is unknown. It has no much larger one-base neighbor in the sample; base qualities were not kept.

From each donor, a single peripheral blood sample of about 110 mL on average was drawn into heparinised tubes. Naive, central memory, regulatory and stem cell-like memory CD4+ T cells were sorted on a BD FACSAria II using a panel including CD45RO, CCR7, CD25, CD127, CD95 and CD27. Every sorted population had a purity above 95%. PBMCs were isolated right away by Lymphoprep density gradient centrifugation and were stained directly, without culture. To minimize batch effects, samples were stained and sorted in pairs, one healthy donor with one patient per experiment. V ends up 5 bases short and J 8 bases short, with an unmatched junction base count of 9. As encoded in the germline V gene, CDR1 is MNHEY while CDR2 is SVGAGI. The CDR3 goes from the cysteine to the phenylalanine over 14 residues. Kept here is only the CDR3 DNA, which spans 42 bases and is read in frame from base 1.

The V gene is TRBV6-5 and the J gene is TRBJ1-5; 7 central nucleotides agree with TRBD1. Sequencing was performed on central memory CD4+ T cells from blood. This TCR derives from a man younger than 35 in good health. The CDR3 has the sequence CASSPGQPGEPQHF. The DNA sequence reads TGTGCCAGCAGTCCGGGACAGCCCGGGGAGCCCCAGCATTTT.